A single sample is the source of the 17 T cell receptor beta chains below, sequenced in a study of blood T cell repertoires in COVID-19. TCRdb's copy holds only in-frame clones and misses some; the assay was immunoSEQ multiplex PCR. The table has more than 50,000 clones, 75% to 85% seen once. The sequencing input was peripheral blood. The source is a human donor in a cohort sampled during active COVID-19.

This chain connects TRBV18 to TRBJ2-3, with 14 bases lining up with TRBD2. The CDR3 runs to 17 residues. The germline V gene has CDR1 KGHSH and CDR2 LQKENI. V lost 2 bases and J lost 8; bases outside the gene matches: 9. The CDR3 loop is CASSPAPGLAGAGTQYF. The CDR3 DNA follows: TGTGCCAGCTCACCAGCACCGGGACTAGCGGGGGCTGGTACGCAGTATTTT.

V gene TRBV6-5 combines with J gene TRBJ1-5; D call uncertain. Looked up from germline, CDR1 is MNHEY and CDR2 is SVGAGI. This CDR3 has 14 residues. Trimming shortened V by 4 bases and J by 1 base, and 8 bases separated the two germline ends. CDR3 protein: CASSFGGSNQPQHF. CDR3 DNA sequence: TGTGCCAGCAGTTTTGGAGGAAGCAATCAGCCCCAGCATTTT.

This chain links TRBV7-8 with TRBJ2-7, with D possibly being TRBD1 (6 bases). This CDR3 is built from 15 residues. The germline CDR1 and CDR2 sequences are SGHVS and FQNEAQ. Trimming took 1 base from V and 1 from J, leaving 11 bases between them. The CDR3 DNA follows: TGTGCCAGCAGCTTAGGGACAGTCTTATCCTACGAGCAGTACTTC. Its translation: CASSLGTVLSYEQYF.

J is TRBJ2-5 and V is TRBV24-1; 12 bases agree with TRBD1. After removal of 4 bases from V and 5 bases from J, the junction contained 7 bases not matched to a gene. The CDR3 is 16 amino acids. Germline-derived CDR1 and CDR2 are KGHDR and SFDVKD. The CDR3 loop reads CATSDQGTGGTETQYF. The CDR3 nucleotides read TGTGCCACCAGTGACCAAGGGACAGGGGGCACGGAGACCCAGTACTTC.

The chain recombines TRBV5-4 with TRBJ2-2, with D perhaps TRBD2 (5 bases). The V and J ends lost 2 bases and 6 bases respectively, with 14 bases between them. The CDR3 totals 15 residues. The V gene's germline CDR1 is SGHNT and CDR2 YYREEE (reference sequence). CDR3 sequence: CASSFRSAGSGELFF. CDR3 nucleotide sequence: TGTGCCAGCAGCTTTAGATCTGCGGGCTCCGGGGAGCTGTTTTTT.

The CDR3 here is CASSYGLAGRGETQYF. The CDR3 nucleotides read TGTGCCAGCAGTTACGGGCTAGCGGGGCGGGGGGAGACCCAGTACTTC. This sequence joins TRBV6-5 and TRBJ2-5; TRBD2 aligns across 9 bases. The CDR3 runs to 16 residues. After removal of 2 bases from V and 5 bases from J, the junction contained 9 bases not matched to a gene. Germline-derived CDR1 and CDR2 are MNHEY and SVGAGI.

The CDR3 DNA sequence: TGTGCCAGTAGTGGCGACAGTTTGTGGCTCTATGGCTACACCTTC. Translating gives CASSGDSLWLYGYTF. The chain is built from TRBV19 and TRBJ1-2, with TRBD1 as a possible D gene (5 bases). This CDR3 region has 15 residues. V gave up 5 bases and J gave up 4 bases, with 17 bases separating them. The germline V gene has CDR1 LNHDA and CDR2 SQIVND (reference sequence). Based on the CDR3 plus reference TRBV19 and TRBJ1-2, the full variable domain is DGGITQSPKYLFRKEGQNVTLSCEQNLNHDAMYWYRQDPGQGLRLIYYSQIVNDFQKGDIAEGYSVSREKKESFPLTVTSAQKNPTAFYLCASSGDSLWLYGYTFGSGTRLTVV.

The chain recombines TRBV28 with TRBJ1-2; 7 nucleotides line up with TRBD1. In germline, CDR1 is MDHEN, CDR2 SYDVKM. The CDR3 spans 15 residues. Trimming at V came to 3 bases and at J to 6 bases, leaving 10 bases not matched to a gene. The CDR3 region has the DNA TGTGCCAGCAGTTTGGAGGGGGCGTTTTTGGATGGCTACACCTTC. Translation gives CASSLEGAFLDGYTF.

In nucleotides, the CDR3 is TGTGCCAGCAGCTTCCACAGGGACTCCTACGAGCAGTACTTC. This encodes CASSFHRDSYEQYF. The rearrangement links TRBV7-8 to TRBJ2-7, with D possibly TRBD1 on 6 matching bases. The germline V gene has CDR1 SGHVS and CDR2 FQNEAQ. The V and J ends lost 3 bases and 0 bases respectively, with 9 bases between them. The CDR3 runs to 14 residues.

The gene calls are TRBV7-9 and TRBJ2-2; TRBD1 matches at 7 bases. The ends lost 5 bases at V and 0 bases at J; junction bases unmatched: 6. The CDR3 is made up of 16 amino acids. The germline V gene has CDR1 SEHNR and CDR2 FQNEAQ (reference sequence). CDR3 nucleotides: TGTGCCAGCAGCACGGACAGGAACGCGAACACCGGGGAGCTGTTTTTT. It codes for CASSTDRNANTGELFF.

The chain employs TRBV7-2 and TRBJ2-5, with a weak D call TRBD2 (6 bases). V was shortened by 3 bases and J by 2 bases, with 10 bases between the two germline ends. This CDR3 comprises 14 residues. Germline CDR1 SGHTA, CDR2 FQGNSA. The CDR3 loop is CASSFGTVQETQYF. CDR3 in DNA: TGTGCCAGCAGCTTCGGGACTGTACAAGAGACCCAGTACTTC.

This rearrangement joins TRBV27 to TRBJ2-1, with 12 positions matching TRBD2. This CDR3 is 14 amino acids long. Losses at the gene ends were 6 bases for V and 5 bases for J; bases not matched to a gene: 2. Germline assignment: CDR1 MNHEY and CDR2 SMNVEV (reference sequence). The CDR3 loop is CASSRTSGDNEQFF. The CDR3 DNA follows: TGTGCCAGCAGCCGGACTAGCGGGGACAATGAGCAGTTCTTC.

The CDR3 DNA sequence: TGTGCCAGCAGTGCCGAGCGGGGAGATACGCAGTATTTT. Translating it yields CASSAERGDTQYF. The gene calls are TRBV6-4 and TRBJ2-3; 7 positions agree with TRBD2. The CDR3 spans 13 residues. Trimming at V came to 4 bases and at J to 5 bases, leaving 3 bases not matched to a gene. Germline V gene sequence: CDR1 MRHNA, CDR2 SNTAGT.

The rearrangement uses TRBV5-5 and TRBJ1-3; D not certain. This CDR3 comprises 16 residues. Trimming stripped 0 bases from V and 4 bases from J, with 14 bases between. In germline, CDR1 is SGHKS, CDR2 YYEKEE (reference sequence). The CDR3 bases are TGTGCCAGCAGCTTGGAGTCTCCGGGTTCAGGAAACACCATATATTTT. Its protein is CASSLESPGSGNTIYF.

V gene TRBV4-1 combines with J gene TRBJ2-7; 8 positions match TRBD2. The CDR3 length is 17 residues. Trimming removed 0 bases from V and 0 bases from J; junction bases left unmatched: 7. Germline values: CDR1 MGHRA, CDR2 YSYEKL. The CDR3 DNA is TGCGCCAGCAGCCAAGAGTATCGGGGGGGAACCTCCTACGAGCAGTACTTC. This codes for CASSQEYRGGTSYEQYF.

A single count supports this clone. The J gene is TRBJ2-3, the V gene TRBV5-4, with D hard to call. CDR1 and CDR2 (germline): SGHNT, YYREEE (reference sequence). Trimming shortened V by 0 bases and J by 1 base, and 9 bases separated the two germline ends. There are 15 residues in the CDR3. Here the CDR3 DNA reads TGTGCCAGCAGCTTGGACCTACGGGGCACAGATACGCAGTATTTT. Its protein is CASSLDLRGTDTQYF. Full variable domain (remainder filled in from reference TRBV5-4 and TRBJ2-3): ETGVTQSPTHLIKTRGQQVTLRCSSQSGHNTVSWYQQALGQGPQFIFQYYREEENGRGNFPPRFSGLQFPNYSSELNVNALELDDSALYLCASSLDLRGTDTQYFGPGTRLTVL.

This clone was picked up a small number of times. The rearrangement uses TRBV6-2 or TRBV6-3 and TRBJ2-7, with a tentative D call TRBD1 (6 bases). Germline assignment: CDR1 MNHEY and CDR2 SVGEGT. Trimming stripped 6 bases from V and 2 bases from J, with 14 bases between. This CDR3 has 14 residues. The CDR3 bases are TGTGCCAGCAGCATGGACAGAGTAACCTACGAGCAGTACTTC. Translation: CASSMDRVTYEQYF.